This T cell receptor beta chain was identified in a study of blood T cell repertoires in COVID-19. With 4 bases removed from V and 3 bases from J, the gap between germline ends came to 7 bases. The CDR3 covers 12 residues. This clone was seen more than once but under ten times. Only in-frame clones appear in the TCRdb table, and some are missing; sequencing was by immunoSEQ multiplex PCR. The table includes some 80,000 clones, 79% detected once. J is TRBJ2-7 and V is TRBV12-3 or TRBV12-4; D possibly corresponds to TRBD1 (5 bases). The sequence derives from a woman of 80 years or more with active or convalescent COVID-19. The source material was peripheral blood. The CDR3 bases are TGTGCCAGCAGTTCGCAGGGCTACGAGCAGTACTTC. It specifies CASSSQGYEQYF.